This T cell receptor beta chain was observed in a study of blood T cell repertoires in COVID-19. Study overall: The origin of the acute and convalescent COVID-19 samples was the United States, Italy and Spain.

In terms of age and location, participants ranged from roughly 18 to 90 years and lived in approximately 26 US areas. Sequenced by immunoSEQ multiplex PCR; TCRdb stores in-frame clones only, minus some. The profile shows 150,000 or so clones, approximately 80% of them singletons. This clone was picked up a small number of times. In germline, CDR1 is MNHEY, CDR2 SMNVEV (reference sequence). V shed 7 bases and J shed 0 bases, with 7 bases lying between them. This CDR3 is 12 amino acids long. This receptor was obtained from a man aged 70-80 years who had been exposed to COVID-19. The specimen sequenced was PBMCs or T cells enriched from blood (not recorded which). The chain couples TRBV27 to TRBJ2-7, with D possibly matching TRBD1 (5 bases). In nucleotides, the CDR3 is TGTGCCAGCAAGGGGTCCTCCTACGAGCAGTACTTC. The encoded protein is CASKGSSYEQYF.